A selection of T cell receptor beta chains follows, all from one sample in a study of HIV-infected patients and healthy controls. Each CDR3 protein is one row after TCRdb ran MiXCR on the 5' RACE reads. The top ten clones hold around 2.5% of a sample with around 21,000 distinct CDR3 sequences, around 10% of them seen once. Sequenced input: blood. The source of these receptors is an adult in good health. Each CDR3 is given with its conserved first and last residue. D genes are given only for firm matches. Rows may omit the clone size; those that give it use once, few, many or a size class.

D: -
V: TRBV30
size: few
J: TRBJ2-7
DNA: TGTGCCTGGGCCCGTGGGGACTACGAGCAGTACTTC
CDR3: CAWARGDYEQYF

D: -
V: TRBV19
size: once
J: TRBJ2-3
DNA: TGTGCCAGTAGTCCAACTCAAAGACAGGCCGGCACAGATACGCAGTATTTT
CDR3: CASSPTQRQAGTDTQYF

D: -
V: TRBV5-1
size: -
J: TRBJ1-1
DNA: TGCGCCAGCAGCAGGGAGGGGAACACTGAAGCTTTCTTT
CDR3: CASSREGNTEAFF

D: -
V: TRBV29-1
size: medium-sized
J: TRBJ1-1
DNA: TGCAGCGTTGTCGTGGACAGCCGGAACACTGAAGCTTTCTTT
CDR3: CSVVVDSRNTEAFF

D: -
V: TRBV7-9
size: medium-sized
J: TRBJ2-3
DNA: TGTGCCAGCAGCTTAGCGGCAGATTTTCCCGTAATTAACACAGATACGCAGTATTTT
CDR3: CASSLAADFPVINTDTQYF

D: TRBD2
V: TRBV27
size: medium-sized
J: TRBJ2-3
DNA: TGTGCCAGCAGTTCGAGGACTAGCGGGAGTCAAGAAGATACGCAGTATTTT
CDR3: CASSSRTSGSQEDTQYF

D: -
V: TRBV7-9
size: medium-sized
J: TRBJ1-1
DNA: TGTGCCAGCAGCTTAGCGTGGTCGGTGAACACTGAAGCTTTCTTT
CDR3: CASSLAWSVNTEAFF

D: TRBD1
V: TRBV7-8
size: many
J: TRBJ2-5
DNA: TGTGCCAGCAGCTTAGCCCGGGACAGGGTTCAAGAGACCCAGTACTTC
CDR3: CASSLARDRVQETQYF

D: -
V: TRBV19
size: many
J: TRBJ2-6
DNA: TGTGCCAGTAGCCCTCACTCTGGGGCCAACGTCCTGACTTTC
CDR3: CASSPHSGANVLTF

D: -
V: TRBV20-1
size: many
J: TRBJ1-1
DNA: TGCAGTGCCAAAGGGGACGGTGGGTCTGAAGCTTTCTTT
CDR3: CSAKGDGGSEAFF

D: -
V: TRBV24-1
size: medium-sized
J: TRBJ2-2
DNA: TGTGCCACCAGTGATTTAAGCAGGGGAGACACCGGGGAGCTGTTTTTT
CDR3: CATSDLSRGDTGELFF

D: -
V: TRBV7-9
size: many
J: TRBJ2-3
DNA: TGTGCCAGCAGCTTAGCCATTGCAGGAGATACGCAGTATTTT
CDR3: CASSLAIAGDTQYF

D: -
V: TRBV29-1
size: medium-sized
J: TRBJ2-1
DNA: TGCAGCGTTGAACGAAACAATGAGCAGTTCTTC
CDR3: CSVERNNEQFF

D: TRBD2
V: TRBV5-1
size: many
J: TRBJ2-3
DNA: TGCGCCAGCAGCTCCTTAGGGGCGGGGGGGCCGATAGATACGCAGTATTTT
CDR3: CASSSLGAGGPIDTQYF

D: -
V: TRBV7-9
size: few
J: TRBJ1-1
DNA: TGTGCCAGCGGGCAGCCACAGGCCGTGAACACTGAAGCTTTCTTT
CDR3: CASGQPQAVNTEAFF

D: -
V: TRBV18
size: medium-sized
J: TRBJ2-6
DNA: TGTGCCAGCTCACGGGACAACTCTGGGGCCAACGTCCTGACTTTC
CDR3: CASSRDNSGANVLTF

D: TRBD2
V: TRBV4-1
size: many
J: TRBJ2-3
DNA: TGCGCCAGCAGCCAAGTTACTAGCGGGGGGGCTACAGATACGCAGTATTTT
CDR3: CASSQVTSGGATDTQYF

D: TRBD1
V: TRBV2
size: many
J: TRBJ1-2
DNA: TGTGCCAGCGCCCCTGGACAGGCCGACTATGGCTACACCTTC
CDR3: CASAPGQADYGYTF

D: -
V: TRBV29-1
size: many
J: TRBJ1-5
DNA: TGCAGCGTTGTTCAGCCCAATCAGCCCCAGCATTTT
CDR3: CSVVQPNQPQHF

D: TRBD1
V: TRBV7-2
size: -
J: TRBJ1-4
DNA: TGTGCCAGCAGCTTGTCACAGGGGGGGGGTGAAAAACTGTTTTTT
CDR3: CASSLSQGGGEKLFF

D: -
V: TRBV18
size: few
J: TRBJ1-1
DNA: TGTGCCAGCTCACCAGGGCAACTTAATGAAGCTTTCTTT
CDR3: CASSPGQLNEAFF

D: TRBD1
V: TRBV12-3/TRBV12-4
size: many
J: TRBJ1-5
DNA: TGTGCCAGCAGTTTAGGGGGGACAGCATATCAGCCCCAGCATTTT
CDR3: CASSLGGTAYQPQHF

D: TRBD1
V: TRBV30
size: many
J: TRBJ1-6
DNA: TGTGCCTGGATGGGGCCAGGGGGCGCGAATTCACCCCTCCACTTT
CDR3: CAWMGPGGANSPLHF

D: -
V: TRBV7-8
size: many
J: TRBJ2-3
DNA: TGTGCCAGCAGTTACACAGGGTTAGATACGCAGTATTTT
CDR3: CASSYTGLDTQYF

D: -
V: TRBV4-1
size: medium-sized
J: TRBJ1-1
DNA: TGCGCCAGCAGCCAAGATGGGGGGCAGATGAACACTGAAGCTTTCTTT
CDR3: CASSQDGGQMNTEAFF

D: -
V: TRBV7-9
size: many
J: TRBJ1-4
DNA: TGTGCCAGCAGCTTAGGAGGGGCTGGTGAAAAACTGTTTTTT
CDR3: CASSLGGAGEKLFF

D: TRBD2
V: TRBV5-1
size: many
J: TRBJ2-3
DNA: TGCGCCAGCAGCCCTCGACTAGCCGATACGCAGTATTTT
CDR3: CASSPRLADTQYF

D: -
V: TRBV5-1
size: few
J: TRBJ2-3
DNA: TGCGCCAGCAGCTTAGGGAGAACAGATACGCAGTATTTT
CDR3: CASSLGRTDTQYF

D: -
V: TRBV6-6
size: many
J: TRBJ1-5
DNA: TGTGCCAGCAGTACAGGCTTGGACGGTTCGAATCAGCCCCAGCATTTT
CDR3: CASSTGLDGSNQPQHF

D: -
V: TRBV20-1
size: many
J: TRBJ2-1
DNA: TGCAGTGCTAGGGGTGGAGGGATCAATGAGCAGTTCTTC
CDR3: CSARGGGINEQFF

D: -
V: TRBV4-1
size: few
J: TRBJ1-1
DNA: TGCGCCAGCAGCCAAGACAGGGGGAACACTGAAGCTTTCTTT
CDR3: CASSQDRGNTEAFF

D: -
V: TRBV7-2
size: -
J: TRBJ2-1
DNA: TGTGCCAGCAGCTTCGCCGGACGGGATGAGCAGTTCTTC
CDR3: CASSFAGRDEQFF

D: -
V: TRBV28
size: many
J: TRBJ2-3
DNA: TGTGCCAGCAGTCGGGGGACAGCACACACAGATACGCAGTATTTT
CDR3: CASSRGTAHTDTQYF

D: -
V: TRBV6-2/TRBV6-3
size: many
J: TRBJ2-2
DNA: -
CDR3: CASSSSTGSPGELFF

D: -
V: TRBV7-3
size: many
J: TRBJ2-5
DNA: TGTGCCAGCAGCTTAGCAGGGGCCCAAGAGACCCAGTACTTC
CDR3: CASSLAGAQETQYF

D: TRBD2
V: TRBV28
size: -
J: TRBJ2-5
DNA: TGTGCCAGCGCAAAGGCGGTAGCGGGAGAGACCCAGTACTTC
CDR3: CASAKAVAGETQYF

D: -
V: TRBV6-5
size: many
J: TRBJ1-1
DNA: TGTGCCAGCAGTTACGCTGGGACATATATTGAAGCTTTCTTT
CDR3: CASSYAGTYIEAFF

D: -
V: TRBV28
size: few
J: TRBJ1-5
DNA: TGTGCCAGCACGGGACGGTATCAGCCCCAGCATTTT
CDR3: CASTGRYQPQHF

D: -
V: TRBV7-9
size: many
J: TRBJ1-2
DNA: TGTGCCAGCAGCCACCTACAGGAATTCTATGGCTACACCTTC
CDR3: CASSHLQEFYGYTF

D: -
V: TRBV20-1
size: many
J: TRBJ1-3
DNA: TGCAGTGCTAGATGGTCTGGAAACACCATATATTTT
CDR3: CSARWSGNTIYF

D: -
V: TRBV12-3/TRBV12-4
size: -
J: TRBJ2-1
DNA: TGTGCCAGCAGTTTAGCGGGACACGGATACAATGAGCAGTTCTTC
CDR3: CASSLAGHGYNEQFF

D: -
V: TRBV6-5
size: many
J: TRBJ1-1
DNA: TGTGCCAGCAGCCATACCTTGGACGTCGCTGAAGCTTTCTTT
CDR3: CASSHTLDVAEAFF

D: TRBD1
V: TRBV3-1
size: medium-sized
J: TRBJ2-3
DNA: TGTGCCAGCAGCCAATCGGGACAGAGTATCACAGATACGCAGTATTTT
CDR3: CASSQSGQSITDTQYF

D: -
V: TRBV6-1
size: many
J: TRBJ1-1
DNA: TGTGCCAGCACGAGGGGCGAAACGAACACTGAAGCTTTCTTT
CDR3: CASTRGETNTEAFF

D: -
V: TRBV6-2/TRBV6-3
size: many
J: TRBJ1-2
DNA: TGTGCCAGCAGTCCCCCCTGGGGGTCGCATGGCTACACCTTC
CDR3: CASSPPWGSHGYTF

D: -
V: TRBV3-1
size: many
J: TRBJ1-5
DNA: TGTGCCAGCAGCCAAGGGACAGAGCATCAGCCCCAGCATTTT
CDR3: CASSQGTEHQPQHF

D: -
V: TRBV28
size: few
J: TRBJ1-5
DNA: TGTGCCAGCACTGAAATTGACCGCCCCTTCAATCAGCCCCAGCATTTT
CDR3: CASTEIDRPFNQPQHF

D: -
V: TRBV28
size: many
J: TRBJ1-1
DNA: TGTGCCAGCAGTGAGGGTTTCACTGAAGCTTTCTTT
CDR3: CASSEGFTEAFF

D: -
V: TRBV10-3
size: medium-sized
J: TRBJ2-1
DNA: TGTGCCATCAGTGAGAAAGGACCCGGACCCTACAATGAGCAGTTCTTC
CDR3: CAISEKGPGPYNEQFF

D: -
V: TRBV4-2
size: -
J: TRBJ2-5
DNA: TGTGCCAGCAGCCTTTCTCCGTACCAAGAGACCCAGTACTTC
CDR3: CASSLSPYQETQYF

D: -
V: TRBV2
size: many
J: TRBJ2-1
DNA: TGTGCCAGCAGTGCGCTGACTACCGGAGAGCAGTTCTTC
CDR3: CASSALTTGEQFF

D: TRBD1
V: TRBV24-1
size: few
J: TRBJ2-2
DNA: TGTGCCACCAGTGATTTGGACAGGGACACCGGGGAGCTGTTTTTT
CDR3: CATSDLDRDTGELFF

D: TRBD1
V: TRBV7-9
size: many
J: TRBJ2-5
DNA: TGTGCCAGCAGCGAGGGGACAGAAACGTACCAAGAGACCCAGTACTTC
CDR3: CASSEGTETYQETQYF

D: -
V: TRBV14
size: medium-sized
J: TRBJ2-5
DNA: TGTGCCAGCAGCCAAGCCGTAGAGACCCAGTACTTC
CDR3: CASSQAVETQYF

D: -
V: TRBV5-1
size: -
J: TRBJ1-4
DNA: TGCGCCAGCAGCTTGGACACGCATGCAACTAATGAAAAACTGTTTTTT
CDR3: CASSLDTHATNEKLFF